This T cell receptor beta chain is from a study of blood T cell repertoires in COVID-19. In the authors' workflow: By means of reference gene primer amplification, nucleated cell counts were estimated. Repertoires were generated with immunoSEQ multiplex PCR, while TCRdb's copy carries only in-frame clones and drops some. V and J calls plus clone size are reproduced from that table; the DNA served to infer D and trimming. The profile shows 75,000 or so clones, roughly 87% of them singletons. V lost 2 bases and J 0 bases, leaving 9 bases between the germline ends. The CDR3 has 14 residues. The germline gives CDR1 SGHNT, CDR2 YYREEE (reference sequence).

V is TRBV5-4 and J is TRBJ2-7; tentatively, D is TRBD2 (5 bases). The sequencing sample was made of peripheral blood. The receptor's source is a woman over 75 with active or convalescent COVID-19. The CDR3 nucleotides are TGTGCCAGCAGCTTAGCGGTGGGCTCCTACGAGCAGTACTTC. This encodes CASSLAVGSYEQYF.